This TCR beta chain was sequenced in a study of T cell changes during pregnancy in multiple sclerosis. Libraries were prepared by immunoSEQ multiplex PCR; TCRdb keeps only in-frame clonotypes and omits some of them. Among approximately 60,000 clones, over 75% were seen once, and the ten largest hold 0.8% to 1%. The source was peripheral blood, collected before pregnancy. This receptor was identified in a female donor with multiple sclerosis, enrolled in a pregnancy study.

CDR3 bases: TGTGCCAGTAGCTTTGACAGGGTTCAGCCCCAGCATTTT. This gives the protein CASSFDRVQPQHF. The gene calls are TRBV19 and TRBJ1-5, with 7 bases identical to TRBD1. Unmatched junction bases numbered 5, after V lost 6 bases and J lost 6 bases. Germline V gene sequence: CDR1 LNHDA, CDR2 SQIVND (reference sequence). The CDR3 is 13 amino acids. The full variable domain, in which reference TRBV19 and TRBJ1-5 provide the parts outside the CDR3, is DGGITQSPKYLFRKEGQNVTLSCEQNLNHDAMYWYRQDPGQGLRLIYYSQIVNDFQKGDIAEGYSVSREKKESFPLTVTSAQKNPTAFYLCASSFDRVQPQHFGDGTRLSIL.